This T cell receptor beta chain was captured in a study of CD8 T cells in Susac syndrome. General observations from the study: An acknowledgment was made by the study that its TCR sequencing and HLA analysis involved relatively few individuals.

The controls, all healthy donors, were matched for age and sex. The authors negatively isolated CD8+ and CD4+ T cells and FACS-enriched TEMRA cells. Random hexamers primed reverse transcription of 0.5 to 1 ug RNA. TCR beta CDR3 was amplified by immunoSEQ multiplex PCR. This amplification extended across 54 Vbeta and 13 Jbeta segments. TCRdb re-analysed the immunoSEQ multiplex PCR reads in MiXCR, keeping a single row per CDR3 protein. The profile shows around 140,000 distinct CDR3 sequences, approximately 94% of them singletons. The CDR3 spans 13 residues. Trimming removed 0 bases at V and 5 bases at J, with 7 bases between. Germline CDR1 SGHNT, CDR2 YYREEE (reference sequence). This clonotype was recorded a few times. Antigen specificity is unknown.

This clonotype was sampled from a human donor in good health. The chain combines TRBV5-4 with TRBJ2-3, with D perhaps matching TRBD1 (6 bases). Sequencing input: CD4+ T cells from PBMCs. CDR3 protein: CASSLDREDTQYF. As DNA, the CDR3 is TGTGCCAGCAGCTTGGACAGGGAAGATACGCAGTATTTT.